Given below is one TCR beta chain in context. From germline, CDR1 is SGHRS and CDR2 YFSETQ. V was pared by 4 bases and J by 1 base, with 7 bases of the junction left unmatched. The CDR3 covers 15 residues. TCRdb's table, derived via immunoSEQ multiplex PCR, lists solely in-frame clones and lacks some. The data show more than 85,000 clones, approximately 90% seen once. The data are from a study of T cell changes during pregnancy in multiple sclerosis. The receptor's source is a female donor with multiple sclerosis, enrolled in a pregnancy study. The V call is TRBV5-1, the J call TRBJ1-1; 7 nucleotides agree with TRBD1. This specimen consisted of peripheral blood, obtained in the second trimester of pregnancy. Here the CDR3 DNA reads TGCGCCAGCAGCCAGAACAGGGGATCGAACACTGAAGCTTTCTTT. Its protein is CASSQNRGSNTEAFF.